These 18 T cell receptor beta chains share one sample of origin, sequenced in a study of beta chain features in type 1 diabetes (dated 2018 in TCRdb). Libraries were prepared through the immunoSEQ multiplex PCR assay. The High Capacity cDNA Reverse Transcription Kit was used to reverse transcribe all of the isolated RNA, meaning that expressed TCRB transcripts were what got sequenced. This is the immuneACCESS table as TCRdb keeps it, with only in-frame sequences that have V and J called. A part of the clones is gone; compared with another copy, unresolved V genes explain less than half, and the rest is unexplained. The sample records tens of thousands of clones, roughly a third of which are singletons. The ten largest clonotypes hold 0.4% to 0.45% of the sample. Input material: stem cell memory CD4+ T cells from blood. The cell subset or site label here, explained by the study, means: stem cell-like memory CD4+ T cells. The receptors come from a young woman in good health.

In this sample, this clone turned up a few times. The rearrangement uses TRBV6-5 and TRBJ1-2, with D perhaps matching TRBD1 (5 bases). Germline loops: CDR1 MNHEY, CDR2 SVGAGI. V dropped 5 bases and J dropped 8 bases, with 15 bases sitting between them. This CDR3 is 13 amino acids long. The CDR3 region is CASSPPQGRGYTF. Written as DNA, the CDR3 is TGTGCCAGCAGTCCTCCGCAGGGCAGGGGCTACACCTTC.

This clone has more than one count but fewer than ten. The rearrangement uses TRBV7-2 and TRBJ1-1; D is possibly TRBD1 (5 bases). This CDR3 contains 13 residues. Germline loops: CDR1 SGHTA, CDR2 FQGNSA. V was cut by 6 bases and J by 0 bases, with 8 bases left in between. The CDR3 region has the DNA TGTGCCAGCAGGTGGGGCTTGAACACTGAAGCTTTCTTT. Translated, it gives CASRWGLNTEAFF. The full variable domain, with the rest looked up from reference TRBV7-2 and TRBJ1-1, is GAGVSQSPSNKVTEKGKDVELRCDPISGHTALYWYRQSLGQGLEFLIYFQGNSAPDKSGLPSDRFSAERTGGSVSTLTIQRTQQEDSAVYLCASRWGLNTEAFFGQGTRLTVV.

There are a few counts of this clone. The chain combines TRBV30 with TRBJ1-4; D is possibly TRBD1 (6 bases). This CDR3 contains 15 residues. V shed 4 bases and J shed 0 bases, with 12 bases lying between them. Germline lookup yields CDR1 GTSNPN and CDR2 SVGIG (reference sequence). CDR3 sequence reads: CAWTFRGATNEKLFF. The CDR3 coding sequence is TGTGCCTGGACCTTCAGGGGTGCAACTAATGAAAAACTGTTTTTT.

The chain employs TRBV27 and TRBJ1-4, with a tentative D call TRBD1 (6 bases). The CDR3 loop spans 14 amino acids. CDR1 is MNHEY, CDR2 SMNVEV, per germline (reference sequence). V shed 3 bases and J shed 8 bases, with 13 bases lying between them. CDR3 in amino acids: CASSFSGAREKLFF. DNA of the CDR3: TGTGCCAGCAGTTTTTCAGGGGCTAGGGAAAAACTGTTTTTT.

This sequence joins TRBV6-5 and TRBJ2-7; D gene unclear. The CDR3 runs to 12 residues. Trimming stripped 6 bases from V and 4 bases from J, with 10 bases between. Germline assignment: CDR1 MNHEY and CDR2 SVGAGI. Here the CDR3 DNA reads TGTGCCAGCAGGGCCGAGGTATACGAGCAGTACTTC. Its translation is CASRAEVYEQYF.

The table lists this clone with a few counts. The chain is built from TRBV4-1 and TRBJ2-4, with 9 bases lining up with TRBD2. J gave up 4 bases and V 0 bases, and 7 bases lay outside the gene matches. There are 17 residues in the CDR3. The germline V gene encodes CDR1 MGHRA and CDR2 YSYEKL. The CDR3 protein is CASSQDRVAGEKNIQYF. CDR3 nucleotide sequence: TGCGCCAGCAGCCAAGATAGAGTAGCGGGGGAAAAAAACATTCAGTACTTC.

The chain recombines TRBV13 with TRBJ2-2; D ambiguous. Germline lookup yields CDR1 PRHDT and CDR2 FYEKMQ (reference sequence). V lost 2 bases and J 4 bases, leaving 11 bases between the germline ends. This CDR3 comprises 15 residues. The CDR3 DNA reads TGTGCCAGCAGCTTACGTCTCCTTCCCACCGGGGAGCTGTTTTTT. Its translation is CASSLRLLPTGELFF. Full variable domain (missing parts from reference TRBV13 and TRBJ2-2): AAGVIQSPRHLIKEKRETATLKCYPIPRHDTVYWYQQGPGQDPQFLISFYEKMQSDKGSIPDRFSAQQFSDYHSELNMSSLELGDSALYFCASSLRLLPTGELFFGEGSRLTVL.

The chain is built from TRBV30 and TRBJ2-7; no reliable D call. Trimming cost V 0 bases and J 7 bases, with 10 bases left between them. This CDR3 is 12 amino acids long. The germline CDR1 and CDR2 sequences are GTSNPN and SVGIG (reference sequence). The CDR3: CAWSVGPVEQYF. For the CDR3, the DNA is TGTGCCTGGAGTGTTGGGCCTGTGGAGCAGTACTTC.

This clone was seen a few times. The chain is built from TRBV30 and TRBJ2-7, with D possibly matching TRBD1 (6 bases). Looked up from germline, CDR1 is GTSNPN and CDR2 is SVGIG (reference sequence). V gave up 0 bases and J gave up 6 bases, with 12 bases separating them. CDR3 length equals 13 residues. The CDR3 loop is CAWSVLSRGEQYF. The CDR3 DNA reads as TGTGCCTGGAGTGTACTCTCCAGGGGCGAGCAGTACTTC.

This clone was counted a few times. At one end the junction does not follow the germline gene, possibly because of a read error. The chain employs TRBV25-1 and TRBJ2-1; TRBD2 matches at 7 bases. Looked up from germline, CDR1 is MGHDK and CDR2 is SYGVNS. The CDR3 contains 15 residues. The chain's CDR3 is CAGSRPVAGYNEQFF. CDR3 nucleotides: TGTGCCGGCAGCAGACCAGTAGCGGGTTACAATGAGCAGTTCTTC. Variable domain in full (rest from reference TRBV25-1 and TRBJ2-1): EADIYQTPRYLVIGTGKKITLECSQTMGHDKMYWYQQDPGMELHLIHYSYGVNSTEKGDLSSESTVSRIRTEHFPLTLESARPSHTSQYLCAGSRPVAGYNEQFFGPGTRLTVL.

This clone was seen more than once but under ten times. The rearrangement links TRBV7-8 to TRBJ2-3, with a tentative D call TRBD2 (6 bases). V was shortened by 4 bases and J by 5 bases, with 13 bases between the two germline ends. The CDR3 runs to 14 residues. The V gene's germline CDR1 is SGHVS and CDR2 FQNEAQ. In DNA form, the CDR3 reads TGTGCCAGCAGCTCCCCCGGGGGAAGAGATACGCAGTATTTT. Protein: CASSSPGGRDTQYF. The whole variable domain, filled in from reference TRBV7-8 and TRBJ2-3, reads GAGVSQSPRYKVAKRGQDVALRCDPISGHVSLFWYQQALGQGPEFLTYFQNEAQLDKSGLPSDRFFAERPEGSVSTLKIQRTQQEDSAVYLCASSSPGGRDTQYFGPGTRLTVL.

The chain has TRBV11-1 and TRBJ1-2; a weak D match, TRBD1 (6 bases). This CDR3 spans 14 amino acids. Trimming stripped 7 bases from V and 4 bases from J, with 16 bases between. CDR1 is SGHAT and CDR2 is FQDESV in the germline V gene (reference sequence). The CDR3 nucleotides read TGTGCCAGCACCAGGAACAGGGATTCCTATGGCTACACCTTC. Encoded protein: CASTRNRDSYGYTF.

The chain links TRBV27 to TRBJ2-7; 7 bases are shared with TRBD1. The V gene end was trimmed by 5 bases and the J gene end by 7 bases; junction bases not matched to a gene: 8. The length of the CDR3 is 13 residues. CDR1 and CDR2 from the germline V gene are MNHEY and SMNVEV (reference sequence). This CDR3 reads CASSPRDRREQYF. DNA of the CDR3: TGTGCCAGCAGTCCACGGGACAGAAGGGAGCAGTACTTC.

The genes are TRBV10-3 and TRBJ2-3, with 13 bases aligning to TRBD2. CDR1 is ENHRY and CDR2 is SYGVKD in the germline V gene. The CDR3 runs 14 residues. Trimming cost V 10 bases and J 4 bases; bases outside gene matches: 5. In nucleotides, the CDR3 is TGTGCCACGACTAGCGGGGGGAGCCCAGATACGCAGTATTTT. This codes for CATTSGGSPDTQYF.

V and J are TRBV2 and TRBJ2-1, with 7 nucleotides matching TRBD1. After removal of 7 bases from V and 8 bases from J, the junction contained 11 bases not matched to a gene. The CDR3 covers 14 residues. Looked up from germline, CDR1 is SNHLY and CDR2 is FYNNEI. CDR3 loop: CASKEQGTGDEQFF. The CDR3 nucleotides read TGTGCCAGCAAGGAACAGGGGACGGGCGATGAGCAGTTCTTC.

There are a few counts of this clone. The chain couples TRBV2 to TRBJ2-7; D is perhaps TRBD1 (5 bases). The V gene lost 5 bases and the J gene lost 5 bases, with 16 bases spanning the gap. Germline V CDR1 and CDR2: SNHLY, FYNNEI. The CDR3 has 14 amino acids. The CDR3 sequence: CASSSGQLPNEQYF. The CDR3 nucleotides read TGTGCCAGCAGTTCAGGGCAACTACCCAACGAGCAGTACTTC.

The V and J genes are TRBV6-1 and TRBJ2-1; D uncertain. V lost 10 bases and J lost 7, with 11 bases in between. Germline V gene data show CDR1 as MNHNS and CDR2 as SASEGT. This CDR3 spans 11 amino acids. The CDR3 sequence is CATAIINEQFF. The DNA for the CDR3 is TGTGCCACTGCTATCATAAATGAGCAGTTCTTC.

Regarding this clone: The same CDR3 can be traced to other DNA sequences in this sample. The rearrangement links TRBV7-2 to TRBJ2-1; no clear D. The CDR3 runs to 13 residues. V shed 2 bases and J shed 4 bases, with 6 bases lying between them. Germline values: CDR1 SGHTA, CDR2 FQGNSA. The CDR3 nucleotides read TGTGCCAGCAGCTTACCCAGTTACAATGAGCAGTTCTTC. It translates to CASSLPSYNEQFF.